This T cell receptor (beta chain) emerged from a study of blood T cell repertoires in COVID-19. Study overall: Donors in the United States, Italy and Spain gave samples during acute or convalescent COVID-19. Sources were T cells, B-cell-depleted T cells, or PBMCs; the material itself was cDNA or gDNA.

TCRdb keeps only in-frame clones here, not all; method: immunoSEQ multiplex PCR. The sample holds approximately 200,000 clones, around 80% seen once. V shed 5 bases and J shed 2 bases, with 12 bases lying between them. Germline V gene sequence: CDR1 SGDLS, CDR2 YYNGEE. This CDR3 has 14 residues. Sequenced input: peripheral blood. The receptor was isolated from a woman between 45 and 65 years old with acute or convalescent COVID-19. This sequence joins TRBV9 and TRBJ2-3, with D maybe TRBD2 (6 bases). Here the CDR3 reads CASSLAFDTDTQYF. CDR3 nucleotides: TGTGCCAGCAGTCTAGCGTTCGACACAGATACGCAGTATTTT.